The sequence of this T cell receptor (beta chain) was determined in a study of blood T cell repertoires in COVID-19. CDR1 is MDHEN, CDR2 SYDVKM, per germline. J was trimmed by 3 bases and V by 6 bases; bases with no gene match: 4. The CDR3 extends over 15 amino acids. Study processing details: Nucleated cell number was recorded as an estimate derived from reference gene primer amplification. Here immunoSEQ multiplex PCR was the method, and the copy in TCRdb shows in-frame clones only, minus some. That table is the source of V, J and clone size, and D and trimming were worked out from the DNA. The top ten hold roughly a sixth of the sample, which has about 200,000 clones, nearly 90% seen once.

The J gene is TRBJ1-5, the V gene TRBV28, with 11 positions matching TRBD1. Sample: peripheral blood. The receptor's source is a man aged 50 to 59 with COVID-19, enrolled during active disease. The DNA of the CDR3 is TGTGCCAGCAGGTGGGGACAGGGGGACAATCAGCCCCAGCATTTT. It yields the protein CASRWGQGDNQPQHF.